Listed below are T cell receptor beta chains from one sample, sequenced in a study of cytomegalovirus exposure and HLA in healthy donors. The data were produced by immunoSEQ multiplex PCR, yet TCRdb's version contains in-frame clones alone and is incomplete. The sample yields about 190,000 clones, about 70% seen once. The sequencing input was PBMCs. The source is a woman aged 25 to 39 in good health and CMV-seronegative. CDR3s include the opening cysteine and the closing phenylalanine or tryptophan. The D gene is left open where the match is weak. The size of a clone is reported for some rows only, either as once, few or many, or as a class for expanded clones.

>.|TRBD2|TRBJ2-3|14|TRBV9
TGTGCCAGCAGCGTAGTGGGAGGGTCAGATACGCAGTATTTT
CASSVVGGSDTQYF
>.|TRBD1|TRBJ1-4|19|TRBV19
TGTGCCAGTAGTCTGCAACAGGGGGCAGGATTACTTGCGAATGAAAAACTGTTTTTT
CASSLQQGAGLLANEKLFF
>.|TRBD1|TRBJ2-3|13|TRBV5-4
TGTGCCAGCAGCTCGACAGGGTCTGGTACGCAGTATTTT
CASSSTGSGTQYF
>.|.|TRBJ1-4|14|TRBV5-3
TGTGCCAGAATGGTGCAGGGCACTAATGAAAAACTGTTTTTT
CARMVQGTNEKLFF
>.|TRBD1|TRBJ1-5|17|TRBV10-2
TGCGCCAGCAGTGAGTCTGTGACAGGGTATAGCAATCAGCCCCAGCATTTT
CASSESVTGYSNQPQHF
>.|.|TRBJ2-5|13|TRBV7-9
TGTGCCAGCAGTCCCGACTACGGGGAGACCCAGTACTTC
CASSPDYGETQYF
>.|.|TRBJ2-7|14|TRBV5-1
TGCGCCAGCAGTCGAGGGCGGGGCTCCTACGAGCAGTACTTC
CASSRGRGSYEQYF
>.|.|TRBJ1-5|17|TRBV28
TGTGCCAGCAGTCCAGGGAGGGCAGCATATAGCAATCAGCCCCAGCATTTT
CASSPGRAAYSNQPQHF
>.|TRBD2|TRBJ2-7|15|TRBV9
TGTGCCAGCAGCGTACGGGGGGGGCAGGAGTACGAGCAGTACTTC
CASSVRGGQEYEQYF
>.|.|TRBJ1-4|15|TRBV14
TGTGCCAGCAGCCAAGACGGTAAACCGAATGAAAAACTGTTTTTT
CASSQDGKPNEKLFF
>.|.|TRBJ2-7|14|TRBV11-2
TGTGCCAGCAGCTTATCTGACAGTTCTTACGAGCAGTACTTC
CASSLSDSSYEQYF
>.|.|TRBJ1-5|14|TRBV18
TGTGCCAGCACGAAGAAGACAGGCAATCAGCCCCAGCATTTT
CASTKKTGNQPQHF
>once|TRBD2|TRBJ2-1|17|TRBV7-2
TGTGCCAGCAGCCTTAGTGGCGCGGGAGCTGTCTACAATGAGCAGTTCTTC
CASSLSGAGAVYNEQFF
>.|TRBD2|TRBJ2-5|13|TRBV25-1
TGTGCCAGCAGTGTTACCGGGGGGGAGACCCAGTACTTC
CASSVTGGETQYF
>.|TRBD1|TRBJ1-2|16|TRBV4-1
TGCGCCAGCAGCCAGTCCGGGACAGGGGGCCTATATGGCTACACCTTC
CASSQSGTGGLYGYTF